The following is a T cell receptor (beta chain) sequence with its context. Its cognate antigen is unknown. The PCR used 60 Vbeta and 13 Jbeta primers. The protocol was immunoSEQ multiplex PCR, while the TCRdb copy is restricted to in-frame clones and leaves out a portion. The table has about 160,000 clones, around 76% seen once. This sample is part of a study of cytomegalovirus exposure and HLA in healthy donors. Across the study: Of all 370 or so donors who were genotyped, 81% belonged to the Caucasian-associated ancestry cluster.

Trimming stripped 1 base from V and 5 bases from J, with 6 bases between. The CDR3 extends over 13 amino acids. Germline CDR1 and CDR2: PRHDT and FYEKMQ (reference sequence). Study-wide points: Many donors shared some public TCRs, even though most TCR sequences were rare. The authors later found TCR association rates varying by HLA locus, with DRB1 most and HLA-C fewest. A reported reduction in N-insertions relative to the approximately 600-donor mean was seen in an Asian-associated ancestry cluster in a later analysis.

Sequencing was performed on PBMCs. V and J are TRBV13 and TRBJ1-5; possible D gene TRBD1, 6 bases. This clonotype was obtained from a female donor in good health and CMV-seronegative. The chain's CDR3 is CASSLDRDQPQHF. CDR3 sequence (DNA): TGTGCCAGCAGCTTAGACAGGGATCAGCCCCAGCATTTT. The full variable domain, completed using reference TRBV13 and TRBJ1-5, is AAGVIQSPRHLIKEKRETATLKCYPIPRHDTVYWYQQGPGQDPQFLISFYEKMQSDKGSIPDRFSAQQFSDYHSELNMSSLELGDSALYFCASSLDRDQPQHFGDGTRLSIL.